This TCR beta chain was obtained from a study of blood T cell repertoires in COVID-19. In the source study's methods: Estimation of nucleated cell counts was performed using reference gene primer amplification. TCRdb's table, derived via immunoSEQ multiplex PCR, lists solely in-frame clones and lacks some. V, J and clone size are taken as reported in that table, and D and trimming were inferred from the DNA itself. The sample lists about 150,000 clones; 80% to 90% were seen once. This CDR3 is built from 15 residues. Deletions cut 4 bases from V and 0 bases from J, with 11 bases between. In germline, CDR1 is SGDLS, CDR2 YYNGEE. Only one count was recorded for this clone.

The chain has TRBV9 and TRBJ2-1; weak D call: TRBD2 (6 bases). The sequenced sample consisted of peripheral blood. This receptor was taken from a woman between 50 and 59 years old with active or convalescent COVID-19. In DNA form, the CDR3 reads TGTGCCAGCAGCCCATCTAGCGTCTCCTACAATGAGCAGTTCTTC. It translates to CASSPSSVSYNEQFF.